These T cell receptor beta chains were read from a single sample in a study of yellow fever vaccine responses in identical twins. TCRdb re-derived calls from the RT-PCR reads in MiXCR, one entry per CDR3 protein. Counted here are 930 or so distinct CDR3 sequences, about four fifths occurring once; the ten biggest clones make up approximately 14%. The material sequenced was T cells from blood (PBMCs), unsorted or a sorted subset (not recorded which), taken before or after yellow fever vaccination (not recorded which). The receptors stem from a female donor who received the yellow fever vaccine. Each CDR3 is given with its conserved first and last residue. The D gene is left open where the match is weak. Rows may omit the clone size; those that give it use once, few, many or a size class.

size,D,V,J,CDR3,DNA
NA,NA,TRBV12-3/TRBV12-4,TRBJ2-5,CASSPSSYQETQYF,TGTGCCAGCAGCCCCAGCTCGTACCAAGAGACCCAGTACTTC
NA,TRBD2,TRBV7-3,TRBJ2-2,CASSLGLGDTGELFF,TGTGCCAGCAGCTTAGGACTAGGGGACACCGGGGAGCTGTTTTTT
once,NA,TRBV11-1,TRBJ2-7,CASSLISGAHEQYF,TGTGCCAGCAGCTTAATTTCGGGGGCGCATGAGCAGTACTTC
hyperexpanded,TRBD2,TRBV12-3/TRBV12-4,TRBJ2-7,CASSSVGLYYEQYF,TGTGCCAGCAGTTCGGTGGGACTATACTACGAGCAGTACTTC